This T cell receptor (beta chain) was profiled in a study of regulatory T cells in long-lasting Graves disease. J lost 3 bases, V lost 5 bases, and 13 bases had no gene match. Germline CDR1 is DFQATT and CDR2 is SNEGSKA (reference sequence). This CDR3 contains 15 residues. This clonotype was picked up a small number of times. Time point noted: persistent/refractory GD, antithyroid drugs over 5 years with positive TRAb. Preparation of the TCR library used RNA extracted from PBMCs. In building TCR beta libraries, iRepertoire HTBI primers were used together with Arm-PCR of CDR3 regions. TCRdb processed the multiplex PCR reads anew with MiXCR; each CDR3 protein has one entry. This sample has some 430,000 distinct CDR3 sequences, with about 22% found just once.

The starting material was peripheral blood mononuclear cells (PBMCs), obtained when the disease was refractory, from a patient treated with antithyroid drugs. The chain combines TRBV20-1 with TRBJ2-7; 7 nucleotides line up with TRBD1. This clonotype was sampled from a female donor with Graves disease. The CDR3 coding sequence is TGCAGTGCTGCGGTAACTCAGGGGGTCCGCTACGAGCAGTACTTC. Translated, it gives CSAAVTQGVRYEQYF.